This TCR beta chain came from a study of cytomegalovirus exposure and HLA in healthy donors. About the research overall: About 80 million unique TCR sequences came from HLA-typed donors in an early release.

CDR3 length: 16 amino acids. CDR1 is PRHDT, CDR2 FYEKMQ, per germline (reference sequence). After removal of 3 bases from V and 5 bases from J, the junction contained 10 bases not matched to a gene. The PCR had 60 Vbeta and 13 Jbeta primers. Profiled with immunoSEQ multiplex PCR; TCRdb holds only in-frame clones, not every one. The table has more than 90,000 clones, approximately 80% seen once. Turning to this clone: What it binds is unknown.

Healthy people donating bone marrow made up the donors. General observations from the study: TCR beta chain V- and J-gene trimming was linked, in a later analysis, to a missense variant in DCLRE1C.

The TCR was taken from a woman in her 40s in good health and CMV-seropositive. The chain is built from TRBV13 and TRBJ2-5; 9 nucleotides agree with TRBD2. The specimen was PBMCs. CDR3 DNA sequence: TGTGCCAGCAGCTTTTCTACTAGCGCGGGGGGGGAGACCCAGTACTTC. Its translation is CASSFSTSAGGETQYF.